These 15 T cell receptor beta chains were sequenced from one sample in a study of T-cell memory formation after mild COVID-19. Each CDR3 protein is one row after TCRdb ran MiXCR on the 5' RACE reads. The table lists 210,000 or so distinct CDR3 sequences, about 18% of them singletons. The sequenced sample was PBMCs or a T cell subset sorted from them (not recorded which). These receptors were obtained from an adult woman who had mild COVID-19 (a few samples of this study predate the infection). Cell type and time point are not known.

The V call is TRBV6-5, the J call TRBJ1-6; tentatively, D is TRBD1 (5 bases). Germline CDR1 reads MNHEY; CDR2 reads SVGAGI. Trimming left V 2 bases short and J 0 bases short, with 14 bases between. This CDR3 region has 18 residues. The CDR3 reads CASSYAGDGSSYNSPLHF. The CDR3 bases are TGTGCCAGCAGTTACGCGGGGGACGGGAGCTCCTATAATTCACCCCTCCACTTT.

This clonotype showed up just a few times. The V gene is TRBV6-1, the J gene TRBJ1-2; D is possibly TRBD1 (5 bases). Per the germline V gene, CDR1 is MNHNS and CDR2 is SASEGT. This CDR3 has 14 amino acids. The V end lost 1 base, the J end lost 0 bases, and 6 bases lay between the germline ends. The CDR3 loop is CASSEGTPNYGYTF. In DNA form, the CDR3 reads TGTGCCAGCAGTGAAGGGACACCTAACTATGGCTACACCTTC.

The chain couples TRBV5-1 to TRBJ2-5; D ambiguous. The CDR3 is made up of 15 amino acids. CDR1 and CDR2 (germline): SGHRS, YFSETQ. V was clipped by 2 bases and J by 2 bases, with 13 bases between them. The CDR3 DNA reads TGCGCCAGCAGCTTAAACACAGCCGAACAAGAGACCCAGTACTTC. Its protein is CASSLNTAEQETQYF.

This clonotype was counted between two and nine times. The chain recombines TRBV9 with TRBJ2-7, with 11 bases identical to TRBD1. Per germline, CDR1 SGDLS and CDR2 YYNGEE. Unmatched junction bases numbered 5, after V lost 4 bases and J lost 2 bases. The CDR3 extends over 15 amino acids. CDR3 DNA: TGTGCCAGCAGCCTGGGGACAGGGGGAACCTACGAGCAGTACTTC. It encodes CASSLGTGGTYEQYF.

The chain combines TRBV10-3 with TRBJ2-2; 11 nucleotides match TRBD2. V was pared by 0 bases and J by 2 bases, with 8 bases of the junction left unmatched. The CDR3 covers 19 residues. The germline CDR1 and CDR2 sequences are ENHRY and SYGVKD. CDR3: CAISESASGGSINTGELFF. CDR3 coding DNA: TGTGCCATCAGTGAGTCGGCTAGCGGGGGGTCAATTAACACCGGGGAGCTGTTTTTT.

In this sample, this clonotype turned up a few times. This chain connects TRBV7-8 to TRBJ2-6; no firm D call. Trimming left V 2 bases short and J 0 bases short, with 14 bases between. This CDR3 contains 18 residues. Looked up from germline, CDR1 is SGHVS and CDR2 is FQNEAQ. CDR3 sequence (DNA): TGTGCCAGCAGCTTACGCAGAACCCGTACCTCTGGGGCCAACGTCCTGACTTTC. Encoded protein: CASSLRRTRTSGANVLTF.

This clonotype has just a few counts. V and J are TRBV19 and TRBJ2-7, with a weak D call TRBD2 (5 bases). Trimming removed 1 base at V and 4 bases at J, with 11 bases between. The V gene's germline CDR1 is LNHDA and CDR2 SQIVND (reference sequence). The CDR3 is 14 amino acids. The CDR3 region is CASSIGGNQYEQYF. In DNA form, the CDR3 reads TGTGCCAGTAGTATAGGAGGGAACCAGTACGAGCAGTACTTC. Together with reference TRBV19 and TRBJ2-7, the CDR3 gives the full variable domain: DGGITQSPKYLFRKEGQNVTLSCEQNLNHDAMYWYRQDPGQGLRLIYYSQIVNDFQKGDIAEGYSVSREKKESFPLTVTSAQKNPTAFYLCASSIGGNQYEQYFGPGTRLTVT.

Here the CDR3 reads CACQTSGSPYEQYF. CDR3 nucleotides: TGTGCCTGTCAAACTAGCGGGAGTCCGTACGAGCAGTACTTC. This chain connects TRBV30 to TRBJ2-7; TRBD2 aligns across 11 bases. The trim removed 6 bases at V and 4 bases at J, leaving 8 bases unmatched. CDR3 length: 14 amino acids. Germline V gives CDR1 GTSNPN, CDR2 SVGIG (reference sequence). The whole variable domain, filled in from reference TRBV30 and TRBJ2-7, reads SQTIHQWPATLVQPVGSPLSLECTVEGTSNPNLYWYRQAAGRGLQLLFYSVGIGQISSEVPQNLSASRPQDRQFILSSKKLLLSDSGFYLCACQTSGSPYEQYFGPGTRLTVT.

The V call is TRBV24-1, the J call TRBJ2-5; D uncertain. The V and J ends lost 5 bases and 2 bases respectively, with 11 bases between them. The CDR3 loop spans 14 amino acids. Germline V gene data show CDR1 as KGHDR and CDR2 as SFDVKD. CDR3 protein: CATSGVVGQETQYF. CDR3 bases: TGTGCCACCAGTGGTGTCGTCGGGCAAGAGACCCAGTACTTC.

This clonotype occurred a few times. This chain joins TRBV7-3 and TRBJ2-1; D is ambiguous. The CDR3 runs to 15 residues. Germline CDR1 and CDR2: SGHTA and FQGTGA. V lost 5 bases and J 8 bases, leaving 19 bases between the germline ends. The CDR3 spells CASSMGGRLVDEQFF. For the CDR3, the DNA is TGTGCCAGCAGCATGGGTGGTCGGCTAGTTGATGAGCAGTTCTTC.

The gene calls are TRBV5-1 and TRBJ2-7; tentative D call: TRBD1 (5 bases). The CDR3 is 15 amino acids. Germline V gene lookup returns CDR1 SGHRS and CDR2 YFSETQ. The V end lost 0 bases, the J end lost 4 bases, and 14 bases lay between the germline ends. The CDR3 is CASSLESTDPYEQYF. The CDR3 DNA follows: TGCGCCAGCAGCTTGGAGTCGACAGACCCTTACGAGCAGTACTTC.

This chain links TRBV2 with TRBJ2-3; D call uncertain. The germline V gene encodes CDR1 SNHLY and CDR2 FYNNEI. The CDR3 is made up of 8 amino acids. With 9 bases removed from V and 5 bases from J, the gap between germline ends came to 0 bases. The CDR3 nucleotides read TGTGCCAGAGATACGCAGTATTTT. Translating gives CARDTQYF. Looking up the rest from reference TRBV2 and TRBJ2-3 gives the full variable domain: EPEVTQTPSHQVTQMGQEVILRCVPISNHLYFYWYRQILGQKVEFLVSFYNNEISEKSEIFDDQFSVERPDGSNFTLKIRSTKLEDSAMYFCARDTQYFGPGTRLTVL.

The rearrangement joins TRBV29-1 to TRBJ2-5; a possible D gene is TRBD1 (6 bases). The CDR3 is made up of 13 amino acids. The germline V gene encodes CDR1 SQVTM and CDR2 ANQGSEA. V shed 7 bases and J shed 5 bases, with 17 bases lying between them. The CDR3 DNA reads as TGCAGCGGGTTGGGACACCGGGGCGAGACCCAGTACTTC. This codes for CSGLGHRGETQYF.

The gene calls are TRBV7-2 and TRBJ2-5; D unresolved. V lost 5 bases and J lost 1, with 11 bases in between. Germline V lookup: CDR1 SGHTA, CDR2 FQGNSA. The CDR3 has 14 residues. This CDR3 is CASSPSLAQETQYF. The CDR3 DNA reads TGTGCCAGCAGCCCGTCCCTGGCCCAAGAGACCCAGTACTTC.

The table lists this clonotype with many counts. This chain joins TRBV27 and TRBJ2-7; 12 nucleotides align to TRBD1. CDR3 size: 16 residues. The V and J ends lost 2 bases and 3 bases, in that order; junction bases with no gene match: 5. Germline V gives CDR1 MNHEY, CDR2 SMNVEV (reference sequence). The CDR3 here is CASSLRGTGGRYEQYF. CDR3 DNA: TGTGCCAGCAGTTTAAGAGGGACAGGGGGCCGCTACGAGCAGTACTTC.